The T cell receptor beta chain under discussion was sequenced for a study of T cell changes during pregnancy in multiple sclerosis. Trimming took 2 bases from V and 1 from J, leaving 13 bases between them. Looked up from germline, CDR1 is SGHDT and CDR2 is YYEEEE. The CDR3 length is 15 residues. The data were produced by immunoSEQ multiplex PCR, yet TCRdb's version contains in-frame clones alone and is incomplete. The sample yields roughly 40,000 clones, roughly 90% seen once. This sample comprised CD8+ T cells from peripheral blood mononuclear cells, obtained in the first trimester of pregnancy. The rearrangement links TRBV5-6 to TRBJ2-7; D might be TRBD1 (5 bases). This sequence was found in a female donor with multiple sclerosis, enrolled in a pregnancy study. CDR3 sequence (DNA): TGTGCCAGCAGCTTCATGAGTAGGGGTTCCTACGAGCAGTACTTC. Protein: CASSFMSRGSYEQYF.